The rows below give T cell receptor beta chains drawn from one sample of a study of blood T cell repertoires in COVID-19. Only in-frame clones appear in the TCRdb table, and some are missing; sequencing was by immunoSEQ multiplex PCR. The repertoire consists of 25,000 to 30,000 clones, with approximately 93% occurring once and the leading ten covering approximately 0.88%. The sequenced material came from peripheral blood. The receptors stem from a woman in her 70s with COVID-19, enrolled during active disease. Both conserved end residues are part of each CDR3. Fields, in order: clone size, J gene, D gene, V gene, CDR3 DNA, CDR3 protein. A D gene is named only where the DNA matches it firmly. Expanded clones get a size class; other rows say once, few or many, or leave the size out.

clone size: .
J gene: TRBJ2-3
D gene: .
V gene: TRBV3-1/TRBV3-2
CDR3 DNA: TGTGCCAGCAGCCAAGAGGCGGGCACAGATACGCAGTATTTT
CDR3 protein: CASSQEAGTDTQYF

clone size: .
J gene: TRBJ2-3
D gene: TRBD1
V gene: TRBV24-1
CDR3 DNA: TGTGCCACCAGTGACCCCGACAGGGGGGGGGAGGATACGCAGTATTTT
CDR3 protein: CATSDPDRGGEDTQYF

clone size: .
J gene: TRBJ2-7
D gene: TRBD2
V gene: TRBV9
CDR3 DNA: TGTGCCAGCAGCGCCGGGGGGGACACCTCCTACGAGCAGTACTTC
CDR3 protein: CASSAGGDTSYEQYF

clone size: .
J gene: TRBJ2-5
D gene: TRBD1
V gene: TRBV10-3
CDR3 DNA: TGTGCCATCAGTGAGTCACCAACCCCGACAGGGATGAGCCAAGAGACCCAGTACTTC
CDR3 protein: CAISESPTPTGMSQETQYF

clone size: .
J gene: TRBJ1-1
D gene: .
V gene: TRBV28
CDR3 DNA: TGTGCCAGCAGTCTCCGGACACTGGGCACTGAAGCTTTCTTT
CDR3 protein: CASSLRTLGTEAFF

clone size: .
J gene: TRBJ1-5
D gene: TRBD1
V gene: TRBV28
CDR3 DNA: TGTGCCAGCGACCCAGGGGGCACTAGCAATCAGCCCCAGCATTTT
CDR3 protein: CASDPGGTSNQPQHF

clone size: .
J gene: TRBJ2-7
D gene: .
V gene: TRBV18
CDR3 DNA: TGTGCCAGCTCACCATCTTCTGTGTCTAACTCCTACGAGCAGTACTTC
CDR3 protein: CASSPSSVSNSYEQYF

clone size: .
J gene: TRBJ1-1
D gene: .
V gene: TRBV7-6
CDR3 DNA: TGTGCCAGCAGCTTAAGTTCGTCCCAGGAAGCTTTCTTT
CDR3 protein: CASSLSSSQEAFF

clone size: .
J gene: TRBJ2-1
D gene: .
V gene: TRBV11-2
CDR3 DNA: TGTGCCAGCAGCTCCCCTGACTGGCCGTTTGAGCAGTTCTTC
CDR3 protein: CASSSPDWPFEQFF

clone size: .
J gene: TRBJ2-1
D gene: TRBD2
V gene: TRBV7-2
CDR3 DNA: TGTGCCAGCAGCTTAGAGTCCACTAGCGGGTCTAGTGAGCAGTTCTTC
CDR3 protein: CASSLESTSGSSEQFF

clone size: .
J gene: TRBJ2-1
D gene: TRBD2
V gene: TRBV5-4
CDR3 DNA: TGTGCCAGCAGCCGACTAGCGGGAGGGCCCCTAGGTGAGCAGTTCTTC
CDR3 protein: CASSRLAGGPLGEQFF

clone size: .
J gene: TRBJ1-1
D gene: .
V gene: TRBV25-1
CDR3 DNA: TGTGCCAGCCTCGGGATTTTGGGGATGAACACTGAAGCTTTCTTT
CDR3 protein: CASLGILGMNTEAFF

clone size: .
J gene: TRBJ1-3
D gene: .
V gene: TRBV6-5
CDR3 DNA: TGTGCCAGCAGTTCGCCGGGACAAGGAAACACCATATATTTT
CDR3 protein: CASSSPGQGNTIYF

clone size: .
J gene: TRBJ1-1
D gene: TRBD1
V gene: TRBV5-1
CDR3 DNA: TGCGCCAGCAGCTGGACAGGGGGCCGGTACACTGAAGCTTTCTTT
CDR3 protein: CASSWTGGRYTEAFF

clone size: once
J gene: TRBJ1-1
D gene: .
V gene: TRBV18
CDR3 DNA: TGTGCCAGCCAGTCCGAAGGGGGCACTGAAGCTTTCTTT
CDR3 protein: CASQSEGGTEAFF

clone size: .
J gene: TRBJ2-3
D gene: TRBD2
V gene: TRBV5-4
CDR3 DNA: TGTGCCAGCAGCTCCAACTTATGGACTAGCGGAAGCACAGATACGCAGTATTTT
CDR3 protein: CASSSNLWTSGSTDTQYF

clone size: .
J gene: TRBJ2-1
D gene: TRBD2
V gene: TRBV29-1
CDR3 DNA: TGCAGCGTTGGGGAGGCTAGCGGGGTTTTTTCCTACAATGAGCAGTTCTTC
CDR3 protein: CSVGEASGVFSYNEQFF

clone size: .
J gene: TRBJ1-2
D gene: .
V gene: TRBV6-5
CDR3 DNA: TGTGCCAGCAGTTACTACAGTCGGGGACACTACACCTTC
CDR3 protein: CASSYYSRGHYTF

clone size: .
J gene: TRBJ2-7
D gene: TRBD2
V gene: TRBV7-2
CDR3 DNA: TGTGCCAGCAGCTCCCGCGTTAGTGCGGGAGAGTCCTACGAGCAGTACTTC
CDR3 protein: CASSSRVSAGESYEQYF

clone size: .
J gene: TRBJ1-2
D gene: .
V gene: TRBV9
CDR3 DNA: TGTGCCAGCAGCGCGGGCTCAGGGGTTGGCAAAGGCTACACCTTC
CDR3 protein: CASSAGSGVGKGYTF

clone size: .
J gene: TRBJ2-7
D gene: TRBD1
V gene: TRBV6-5
CDR3 DNA: TGTGCCAGCAGCTCAGGGGGCAGGAGCGAGCAGTACTTC
CDR3 protein: CASSSGGRSEQYF

clone size: once
J gene: TRBJ2-7
D gene: TRBD1
V gene: TRBV24-1
CDR3 DNA: TGTGCCACCAGTGTAGGGACAGGGGGGGGCTACGAGCAGTACTTC
CDR3 protein: CATSVGTGGGYEQYF

clone size: once
J gene: TRBJ2-1
D gene: TRBD2
V gene: TRBV24-1
CDR3 DNA: TGTGCCACCAGTGATCCAGGACTAGCGGGAGGTAAAAGCTCCTACAATGAGCAGTTCTTC
CDR3 protein: CATSDPGLAGGKSSYNEQFF

clone size: few
J gene: TRBJ2-7
D gene: TRBD1
V gene: TRBV7-9
CDR3 DNA: TGTGCCAGCAGCTCGTCGACAGGGGCGATCTACGAGCAGTACTTC
CDR3 protein: CASSSSTGAIYEQYF

clone size: .
J gene: TRBJ2-7
D gene: TRBD2
V gene: TRBV2
CDR3 DNA: TGTGCCAGCAGGCCCGGACTAGCGCAAACGTACGAGCAGTACTTC
CDR3 protein: CASRPGLAQTYEQYF

clone size: .
J gene: TRBJ2-3
D gene: TRBD2
V gene: TRBV5-1
CDR3 DNA: TGCGCCAGCAGTTTCGGACTAGCGGGAGACGGTGATACGCAGTATTTT
CDR3 protein: CASSFGLAGDGDTQYF

clone size: .
J gene: TRBJ2-7
D gene: TRBD1
V gene: TRBV28
CDR3 DNA: TGTGCCAGCAGTCCCGGGACAGGGATCGAGCAGTACTTC
CDR3 protein: CASSPGTGIEQYF

clone size: .
J gene: TRBJ2-5
D gene: .
V gene: TRBV30
CDR3 DNA: TGTGCCTACCGGGACTTGGGAGAGACCCAGTACTTC
CDR3 protein: CAYRDLGETQYF

clone size: .
J gene: TRBJ1-1
D gene: .
V gene: TRBV18
CDR3 DNA: TGTGCCAGCTCACCAGCGGGACCCTCGAACACTGAAGCTTTCTTT
CDR3 protein: CASSPAGPSNTEAFF

clone size: .
J gene: TRBJ2-3
D gene: .
V gene: TRBV20-1
CDR3 DNA: TGCTCTTTCGCCAGCGGCGATACGCAGTATTTT
CDR3 protein: CSFASGDTQYF